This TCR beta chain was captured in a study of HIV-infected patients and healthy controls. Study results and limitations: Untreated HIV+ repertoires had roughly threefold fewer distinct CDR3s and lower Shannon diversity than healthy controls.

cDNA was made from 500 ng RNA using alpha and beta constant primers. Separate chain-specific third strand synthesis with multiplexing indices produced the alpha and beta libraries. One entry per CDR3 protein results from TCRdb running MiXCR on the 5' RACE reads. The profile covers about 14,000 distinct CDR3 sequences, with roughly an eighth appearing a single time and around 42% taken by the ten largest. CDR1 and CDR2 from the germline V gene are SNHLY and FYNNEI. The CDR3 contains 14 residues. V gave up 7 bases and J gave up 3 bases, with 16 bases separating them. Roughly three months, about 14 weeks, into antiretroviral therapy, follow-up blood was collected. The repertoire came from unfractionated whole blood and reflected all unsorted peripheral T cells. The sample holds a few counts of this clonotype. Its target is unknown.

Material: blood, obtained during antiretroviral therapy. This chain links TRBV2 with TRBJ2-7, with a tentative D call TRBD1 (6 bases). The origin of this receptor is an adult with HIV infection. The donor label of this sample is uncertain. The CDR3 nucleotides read TGTGCCAGCAAGAGCAGGGGCGAAATCTACGAGCAGTACTTC. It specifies CASKSRGEIYEQYF.